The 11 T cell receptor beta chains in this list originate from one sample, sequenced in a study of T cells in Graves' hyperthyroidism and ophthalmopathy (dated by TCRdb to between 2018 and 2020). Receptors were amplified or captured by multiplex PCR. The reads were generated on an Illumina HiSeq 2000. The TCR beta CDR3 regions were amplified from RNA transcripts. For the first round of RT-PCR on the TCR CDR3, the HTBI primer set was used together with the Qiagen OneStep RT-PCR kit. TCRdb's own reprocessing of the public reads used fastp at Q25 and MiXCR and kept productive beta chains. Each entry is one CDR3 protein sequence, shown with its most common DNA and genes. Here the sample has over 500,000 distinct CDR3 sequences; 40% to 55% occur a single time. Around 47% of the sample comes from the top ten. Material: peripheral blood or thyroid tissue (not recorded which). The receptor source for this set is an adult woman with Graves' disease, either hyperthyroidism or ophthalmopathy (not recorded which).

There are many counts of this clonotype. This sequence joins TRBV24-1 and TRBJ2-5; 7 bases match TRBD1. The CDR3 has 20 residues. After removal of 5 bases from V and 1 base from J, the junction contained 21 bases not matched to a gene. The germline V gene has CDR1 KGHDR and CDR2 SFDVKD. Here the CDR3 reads CATSGARDSRQAGFQETQYF. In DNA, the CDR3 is TGTGCCACCAGTGGCGCCCGGGACAGCCGACAAGCAGGTTTCCAAGAGACCCAGTACTTC.

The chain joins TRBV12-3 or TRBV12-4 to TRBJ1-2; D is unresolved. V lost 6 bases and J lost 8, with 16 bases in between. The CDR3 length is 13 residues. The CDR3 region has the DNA TGTGCCAGCAGCCTAGGACTTCCCTACGGCTACACCTTC. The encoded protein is CASSLGLPYGYTF.

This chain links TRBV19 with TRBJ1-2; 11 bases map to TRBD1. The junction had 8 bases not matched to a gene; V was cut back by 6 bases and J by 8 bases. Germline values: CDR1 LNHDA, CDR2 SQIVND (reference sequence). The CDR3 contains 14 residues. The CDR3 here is CASRDRGQGRGYTF. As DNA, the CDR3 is TGTGCCAGTAGGGACAGGGGGCAGGGGCGCGGCTACACCTTC.

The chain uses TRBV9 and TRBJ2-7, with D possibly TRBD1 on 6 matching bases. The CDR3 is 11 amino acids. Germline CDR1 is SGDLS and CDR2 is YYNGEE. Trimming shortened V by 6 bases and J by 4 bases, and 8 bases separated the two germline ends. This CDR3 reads CASMGAYEQYF. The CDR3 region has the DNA TGTGCCAGCATGGGGGCTTACGAGCAGTACTTC.

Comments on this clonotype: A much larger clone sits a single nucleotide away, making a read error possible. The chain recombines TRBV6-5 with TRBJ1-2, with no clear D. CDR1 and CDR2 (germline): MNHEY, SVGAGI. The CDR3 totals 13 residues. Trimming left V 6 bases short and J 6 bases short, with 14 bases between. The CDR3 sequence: CASRRNQDHGYTF. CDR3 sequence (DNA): TGTGCCAGCAGACGTAACCAGGACCATGGCTACACCTTC.

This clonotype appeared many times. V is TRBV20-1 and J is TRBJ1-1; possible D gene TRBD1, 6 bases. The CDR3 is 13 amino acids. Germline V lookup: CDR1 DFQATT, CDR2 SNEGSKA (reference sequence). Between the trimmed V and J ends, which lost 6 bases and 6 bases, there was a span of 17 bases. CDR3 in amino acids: CSAGRQVRPEAFF. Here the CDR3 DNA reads TGCAGTGCAGGACGACAGGTACGTCCTGAAGCTTTCTTT.

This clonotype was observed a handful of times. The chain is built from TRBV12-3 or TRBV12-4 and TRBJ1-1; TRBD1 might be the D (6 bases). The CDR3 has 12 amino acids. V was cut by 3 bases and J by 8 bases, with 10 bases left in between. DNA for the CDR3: TGTGCCAGCAGTTTGAGGGGGTCCGAAGCTTTCTTT. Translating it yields CASSLRGSEAFF.

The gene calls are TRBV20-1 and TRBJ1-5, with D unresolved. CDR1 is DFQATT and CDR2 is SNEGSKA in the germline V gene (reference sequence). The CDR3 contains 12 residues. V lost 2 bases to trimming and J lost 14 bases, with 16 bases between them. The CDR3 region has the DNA TGCAGTGCTAGAAGCGGGAGCTCCTACGAGCATTTT. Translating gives CSARSGSSYEHF.

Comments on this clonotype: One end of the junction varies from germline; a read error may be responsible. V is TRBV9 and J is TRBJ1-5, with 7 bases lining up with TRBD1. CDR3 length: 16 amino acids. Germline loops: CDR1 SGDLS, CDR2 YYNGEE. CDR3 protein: CAGSVGTDDSNQPQHF. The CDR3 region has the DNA TGTGCCGGCAGCGTAGGGACAGACGATAGCAATCAGCCCCAGCATTTT.

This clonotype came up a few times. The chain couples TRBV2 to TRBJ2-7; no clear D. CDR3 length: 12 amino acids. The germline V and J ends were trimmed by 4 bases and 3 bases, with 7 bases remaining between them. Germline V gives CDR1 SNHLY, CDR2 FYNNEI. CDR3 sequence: CASSAMIYEQYF. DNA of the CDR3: TGTGCCAGCAGTGCCATGATCTACGAGCAGTACTTC.

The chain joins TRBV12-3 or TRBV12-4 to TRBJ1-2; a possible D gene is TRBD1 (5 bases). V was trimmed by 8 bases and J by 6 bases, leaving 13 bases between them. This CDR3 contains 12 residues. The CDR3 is CASLEGRNGYTF. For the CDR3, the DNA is TGTGCCAGCCTGGAGGGGCGTAATGGCTACACCTTC.